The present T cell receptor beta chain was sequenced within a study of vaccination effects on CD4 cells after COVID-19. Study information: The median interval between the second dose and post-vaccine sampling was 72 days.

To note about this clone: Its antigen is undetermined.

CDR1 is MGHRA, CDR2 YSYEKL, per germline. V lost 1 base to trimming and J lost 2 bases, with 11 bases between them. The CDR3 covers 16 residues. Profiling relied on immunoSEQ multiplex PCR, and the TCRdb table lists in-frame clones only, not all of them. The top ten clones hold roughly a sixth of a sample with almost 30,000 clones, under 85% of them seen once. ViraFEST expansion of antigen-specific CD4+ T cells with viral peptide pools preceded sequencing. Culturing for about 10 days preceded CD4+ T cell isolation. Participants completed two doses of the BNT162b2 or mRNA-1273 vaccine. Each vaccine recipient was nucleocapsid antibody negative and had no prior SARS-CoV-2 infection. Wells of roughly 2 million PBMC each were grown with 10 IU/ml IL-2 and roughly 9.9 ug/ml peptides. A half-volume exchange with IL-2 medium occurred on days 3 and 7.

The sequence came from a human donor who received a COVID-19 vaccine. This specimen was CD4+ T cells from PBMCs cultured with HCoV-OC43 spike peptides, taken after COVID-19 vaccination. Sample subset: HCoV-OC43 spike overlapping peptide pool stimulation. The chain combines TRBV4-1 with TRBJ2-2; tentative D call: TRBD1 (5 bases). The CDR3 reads CASSQATGPNTGELFF. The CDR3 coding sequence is TGCGCCAGCAGCCAAGCTACAGGCCCTAACACCGGGGAGCTGTTTTTT.